The clone carrying this T cell receptor (beta chain) came up a few times. Its antigen is unidentified. The record originates from a study of human T cells and chemical hapten exposure. Study observations and caveats: The count of PT1 expanded TCRs correlated positively with patch test score. The study found expanded TCRs formed significantly more large CDR3 similarity clusters than controls.

Trimming took 2 bases from V and 0 from J, leaving 13 bases between them. Germline V gene sequence: CDR1 MDHEN, CDR2 SYDVKM. The CDR3 is 16 amino acids. Time point given: pre-sensitization, week 0. Treatment: therapeutic diphenylcyclopropenone sensitization with weekly scalp DPC. Library construction involved attaching unique molecular identifiers to individual cDNA molecules, which allowed quantitative, reproducible TCR counting. MiXCR was run by TCRdb on the RACE reads, yielding one entry per CDR3 protein. The sample has approximately 260,000 distinct CDR3 sequences, 7.5% to 10% seen once; the top ten hold over 2%.

The sample was whole blood, taken in connection with sensitization to the hapten diphenylcyclopropenone (DPC). V and J are TRBV28 and TRBJ1-1; TRBD1 is a possible D gene (5 bases). This TCR was recovered from a woman in her thirties or forties with alopecia areata. Some clones in this sample may be carry-over from other donors' samples. The CDR3 region is CASSLTRVYMNTEAFF. CDR3 sequence (DNA): TGTGCCAGCAGTTTAACCAGGGTGTATATGAACACTGAAGCTTTCTTT.